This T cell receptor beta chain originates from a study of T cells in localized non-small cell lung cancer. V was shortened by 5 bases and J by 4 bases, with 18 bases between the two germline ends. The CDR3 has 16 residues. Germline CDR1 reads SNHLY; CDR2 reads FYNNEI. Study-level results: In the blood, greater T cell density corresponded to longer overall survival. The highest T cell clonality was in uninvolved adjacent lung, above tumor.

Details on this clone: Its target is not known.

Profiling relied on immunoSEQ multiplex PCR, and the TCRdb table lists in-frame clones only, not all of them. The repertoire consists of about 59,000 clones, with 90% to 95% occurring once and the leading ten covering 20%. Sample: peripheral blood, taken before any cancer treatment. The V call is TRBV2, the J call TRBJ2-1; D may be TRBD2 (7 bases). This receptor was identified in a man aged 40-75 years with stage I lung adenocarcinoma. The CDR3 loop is CASSTLLARGYNEQFF. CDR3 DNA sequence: TGTGCCAGCAGTACTCTACTAGCGAGGGGGTACAATGAGCAGTTCTTC. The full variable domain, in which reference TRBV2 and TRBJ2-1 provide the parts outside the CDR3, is EPEVTQTPSHQVTQMGQEVILRCVPISNHLYFYWYRQILGQKVEFLVSFYNNEISEKSEIFDDQFSVERPDGSNFTLKIRSTKLEDSAMYFCASSTLLARGYNEQFFGPGTRLTVL.